A single T cell receptor (beta chain) is shown here with its context. V lost 3 bases, J lost 4 bases, and 6 bases stayed unmatched. The CDR3 is made up of 17 amino acids. CDR1 is ENHRY, CDR2 SYGVKD, per germline. Methods used by the authors: Amplification with reference gene primers provided the estimates of nucleated cell counts. Sequenced by immunoSEQ multiplex PCR; TCRdb stores in-frame clones only, minus some. The V and J calls and the clone size are those of that table, but D and trimming were determined from the DNA. This table has hundreds of thousands of clones, approximately 90% appearing once. These data come from a study of blood T cell repertoires in COVID-19. Looking at the study overall: T cells, B-cell-depleted T cells, or PBMCs provided the cDNA or gDNA that served as material.

The sample consisted of peripheral blood. The clonotype was recovered from a middle-aged man with acute or convalescent COVID-19. The genes are TRBV10-3 and TRBJ2-2; 12 nucleotides align to TRBD2. The chain's CDR3 is CAISERLAGVTTGELFF. DNA for the CDR3: TGTGCCATCAGTGAACGACTAGCGGGGGTGACCACCGGGGAGCTGTTTTTT.